The TCR beta chain under discussion was sequenced for a study of somatic mutations in cytotoxic T cells in rheumatoid arthritis. Study-wide background: There were some V beta antibody-stained T-cell populations flow-sorted at nearly 100% purity, and these included V beta1+ cells sequenced for TCRB.

Profiling relied on immunoSEQ multiplex PCR, and the TCRdb table lists in-frame clones only, not all of them. The sample yields 4,400 or so clones, more than 75% seen once. From germline, CDR1 is MDHEN and CDR2 SYDVKM. The CDR3 is 14 residues long. With 6 bases clipped from V and 4 bases from J, the junction kept 8 bases outside the gene matches. Sequencing was carried out using CD8+ T cells sorted from blood. This TCR was recovered from a woman in her forties or fifties with rheumatoid arthritis. The chain links TRBV28 to TRBJ2-5; TRBD1 matches 7 bases. The DNA of the CDR3 is TGTGCCAGCAGCCAGAACAGGGGTAGAGAGACCCAGTACTTC. Translating gives CASSQNRGRETQYF. Full variable domain (rest looked up from reference TRBV28 and TRBJ2-5): DVKVTQSSRYLVKRTGEKVFLECVQDMDHENMFWYRQDPGLGLRLIYFSYDVKMKEKGDIPEGYSVSREKKERFSLILESASTNQTSMYLCASSQNRGRETQYFGPGTRLLVL.